The 8 T cell receptor beta chains given below trace back to one sample, sequenced in a study of intratumoral heterogeneity in liver cancer. Each tumour sample represents a distinct, spatially separated region of the hepatocellular carcinoma nodule. The protocol was immunoSEQ multiplex PCR, while the TCRdb copy is restricted to in-frame clones and leaves out a portion. The data show 5,000 to 8,000 clones, with around two thirds seen just once and approximately 40% held by the top ten. Sequenced material: tumor tissue, taken before any cancer treatment. Every receptor here comes from a woman between 65 and 79 years old with hepatocellular carcinoma.

This chain joins TRBV2 and TRBJ2-7; 10 positions agree with TRBD2. The germline CDR1 and CDR2 sequences are SNHLY and FYNNEI. V lost 6 bases to trimming and J lost 5 bases; unmatched junction nucleotides: 7. The CDR3 loop spans 14 amino acids. As DNA, the CDR3 is TGTGCCAGCAGGACCGGGACTAGCGTGAACGAGCAGTACTTC. Translated, it gives CASRTGTSVNEQYF.

The chain combines TRBV9 with TRBJ2-5; TRBD1 is a possible D gene (5 bases). The CDR3 runs 15 residues. The ends were cut back, 0 bases at V and 5 bases at J, with 14 bases in the middle. Germline V lookup: CDR1 SGDLS, CDR2 YYNGEE. This CDR3 reads CASSVEIGVRETQYF. For the CDR3, the DNA is TGTGCCAGCAGCGTAGAAATAGGGGTGAGGGAGACCCAGTACTTC.

The chain combines TRBV5-1 with TRBJ2-5; 7 bases line up with TRBD1. The CDR3 has 15 amino acids. The germline gives CDR1 SGHRS, CDR2 YFSETQ. Trimming took 4 bases from V and 5 from J; bases not matched to a gene: 11. CDR3 sequence reads: CASSARTGIFETQYF. In nucleotides, the CDR3 is TGCGCCAGCAGCGCCAGGACAGGAATTTTTGAGACCCAGTACTTC.

The V and J genes are TRBV6-1 and TRBJ1-2; 7 positions agree with TRBD1. The germline gives CDR1 MNHNS, CDR2 SASEGT. This CDR3 region has 13 residues. With V trimmed by 5 bases and J by 5 bases, 5 bases remained unmatched. The CDR3 spells CASSQQGSYGYTF. CDR3 bases: TGTGCCAGCAGTCAACAGGGGAGTTATGGCTACACCTTC.

The chain recombines TRBV28 with TRBJ2-1; TRBD2 matches at 14 bases. Germline CDR1 is MDHEN and CDR2 is SYDVKM. Trimming took 3 bases from V and 10 from J; bases not matched to a gene: 5. CDR3 length equals 15 residues. CDR3 loop: CASSFRLAGGKEQFF. As DNA, the CDR3 is TGTGCCAGCAGTTTCCGACTAGCGGGAGGGAAGGAGCAGTTCTTC. Combining the CDR3 with reference TRBV28 and TRBJ2-1 gives the whole variable domain DVKVTQSSRYLVKRTGEKVFLECVQDMDHENMFWYRQDPGLGLRLIYFSYDVKMKEKGDIPEGYSVSREKKERFSLILESASTNQTSMYLCASSFRLAGGKEQFFGPGTRLTVL.

The chain has TRBV2 and TRBJ2-1; D possibly corresponds to TRBD1 (5 bases). V was trimmed by 4 bases and J by 8 bases, leaving 12 bases between them. The CDR3 is 13 amino acids. The germline CDR1 and CDR2 sequences are SNHLY and FYNNEI. CDR3 loop: CASSGQGLDEQFF. The CDR3 coding sequence is TGTGCCAGCAGTGGCCAGGGTTTGGATGAGCAGTTCTTC.

The rearrangement uses TRBV5-4 and TRBJ2-5, with D hard to call. Trimming removed 0 bases at V and 5 bases at J, with 5 bases between. Germline CDR1 reads SGHNT; CDR2 reads YYREEE (reference sequence). The CDR3 has 12 amino acids. CDR3 amino acids: CASSLAGETQYF. The CDR3 nucleotides are TGTGCCAGCAGCTTGGCCGGGGAGACCCAGTACTTC.

There are a few counts of this clone. V usage is TRBV30 and J usage is TRBJ2-5; 8 nucleotides align to TRBD1. From germline, CDR1 is GTSNPN and CDR2 SVGIG (reference sequence). Unmatched junction bases numbered 8, after V lost 7 bases and J lost 1 base. The CDR3 spans 14 residues. Here the CDR3 reads CALELDRAQETQYF. The CDR3 DNA follows: TGTGCCTTGGAGCTGGACAGGGCCCAAGAGACCCAGTACTTC. Filled out from reference TRBV30 and TRBJ2-5, the complete variable domain reads SQTIHQWPATLVQPVGSPLSLECTVEGTSNPNLYWYRQAAGRGLQLLFYSVGIGQISSEVPQNLSASRPQDRQFILSSKKLLLSDSGFYLCALELDRAQETQYFGPGTRLLVL.